This T cell receptor (beta chain) was recorded in a study of shared clonotypes between healthy human individuals. Notes on the study in general: Clonotype sharing among donors likely depends on sequencing depth.

The CDR3 length is 12 residues. Germline CDR1 is SGHVS and CDR2 is FQNEAQ. Trimming removed 1 base from V and 11 bases from J; junction bases left unmatched: 2. Regarding this clone: Its target is unknown.

The protocol was immunoSEQ multiplex PCR, while the TCRdb copy is restricted to in-frame clones and leaves out a portion. The data show 450,000 to 600,000 clones, approximately 79% seen once. Recent acute infections and vaccinations were absent in the healthy HIV-negative adult donors. Genomic DNA came from around 100 million PBMCs in unsorted samples. The source of this sequence is a woman aged 40 to 50 in good health. Some clones in this sample may be carry-over from other donors' samples. The chain combines TRBV7-8 with TRBJ1-1; 9 bases are shared with TRBD1. The sequenced material came from PBMCs. The CDR3 region is CASSLGDRDAFF. The CDR3 coding sequence is TGTGCCAGCAGCTTAGGGGACAGGGACGCTTTCTTT.